This paragraph covers one TCR beta chain sequence. No antigen is known for it. The data stem from a study of T cell responses to AZD1222 COVID-19 vaccine. Across the whole study: Pooled samples include second doses given at about 4 or 12 weeks. General study findings and limits: Two doses of AZD1222 preceded a rise in Spike-specific TCR breadth and depth. The study found vaccine-associated CD4 TCRs spanning spike, dominant at 160-218 and 743-854.

Using immunoSEQ multiplex PCR, the repertoire was profiled, and TCRdb retains in-frame clones only, with some absent. The sample lists more than 150,000 clones, approximately 91% occurring once. The germline V gene encodes CDR1 SGHAT and CDR2 FQNNGV. Trimming pared 2 bases from V and 0 bases from J, leaving 8 bases between. This CDR3 spans 14 amino acids. The source was peripheral blood, collected on day 0 of AZD1222 vaccination. This receptor was identified in an adult in good health. V is TRBV11-2 and J is TRBJ2-7; D gene uncertain. The CDR3: CASSLRQSSYEQYF. The DNA of the CDR3 is TGTGCCAGCAGCTTAAGGCAGTCCTCCTACGAGCAGTACTTC.